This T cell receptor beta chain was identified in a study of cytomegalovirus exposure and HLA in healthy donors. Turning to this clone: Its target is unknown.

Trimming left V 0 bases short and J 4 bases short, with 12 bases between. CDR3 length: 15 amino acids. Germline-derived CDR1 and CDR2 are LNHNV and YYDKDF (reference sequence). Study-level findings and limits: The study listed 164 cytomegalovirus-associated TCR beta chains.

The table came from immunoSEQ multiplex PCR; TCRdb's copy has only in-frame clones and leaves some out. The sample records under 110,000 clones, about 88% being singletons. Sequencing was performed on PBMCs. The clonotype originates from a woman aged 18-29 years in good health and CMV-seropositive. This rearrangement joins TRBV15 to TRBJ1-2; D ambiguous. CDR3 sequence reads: CATSRDGGVGYGYTF. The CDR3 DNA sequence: TGTGCCACCAGCAGAGATGGCGGGGTGGGCTATGGCTACACCTTC.